Given below is one TCR beta chain in context. One end of the junction does not line up with germline, which may come from a read error. CDR3 length equals 15 residues. The germline gives CDR1 SGHNT, CDR2 YYREEE (reference sequence). Per the study methods: By means of reference gene primer amplification, nucleated cell counts were estimated. Method: immunoSEQ multiplex PCR; TCRdb's copy keeps in-frame clones and lacks some. V, J and clone size derive from that table, while D and trimming were established from the DNA sequence. Among 350,000 to 450,000 clones, over 85% were seen once, and the ten largest hold around 1.7%. The study recruited people aged about 18 to 95 years across approximately 25 US areas. Participants reported their clinical history, and cohort assignment relied on those reports. These data originate in a study of blood T cell repertoires in COVID-19. Looking at the study overall: Sources were T cells, B-cell-depleted T cells, or PBMCs; the material itself was cDNA or gDNA.

V and J are TRBV5-4 and TRBJ2-7; D is possibly TRBD1 (7 bases). The TCR comes from a woman under 40 who had recovered from COVID-19. The sequenced sample consisted of PBMCs or T cells enriched from blood (not recorded which). This CDR3 reads CASRLGGQLIYEQYF. In DNA, the CDR3 is TGTGCCAGCCGCTTGGGGGGACAGTTAATCTACGAGCAGTACTTC.